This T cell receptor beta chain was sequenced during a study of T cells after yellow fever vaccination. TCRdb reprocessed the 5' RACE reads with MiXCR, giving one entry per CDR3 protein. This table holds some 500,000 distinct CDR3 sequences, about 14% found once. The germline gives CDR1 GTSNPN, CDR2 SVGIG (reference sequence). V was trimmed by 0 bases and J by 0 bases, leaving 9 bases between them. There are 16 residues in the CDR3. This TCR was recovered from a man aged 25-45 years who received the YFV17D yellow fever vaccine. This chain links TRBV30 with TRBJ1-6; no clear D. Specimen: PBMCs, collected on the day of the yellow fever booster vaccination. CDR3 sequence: CAWSVRRSSYNSPLHF. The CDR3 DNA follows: TGTGCCTGGAGTGTAAGACGGAGCTCCTATAATTCACCCCTCCACTTT.